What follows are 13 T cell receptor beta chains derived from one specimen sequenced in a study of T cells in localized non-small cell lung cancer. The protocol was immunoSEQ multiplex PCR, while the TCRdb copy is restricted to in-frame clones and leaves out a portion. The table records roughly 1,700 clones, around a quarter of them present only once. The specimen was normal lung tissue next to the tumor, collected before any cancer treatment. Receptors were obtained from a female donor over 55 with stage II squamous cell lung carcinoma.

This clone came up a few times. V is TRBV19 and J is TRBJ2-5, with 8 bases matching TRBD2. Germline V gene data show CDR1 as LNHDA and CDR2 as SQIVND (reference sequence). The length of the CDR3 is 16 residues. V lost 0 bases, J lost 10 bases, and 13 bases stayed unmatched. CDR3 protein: CASSIDFRGPAGGQYF. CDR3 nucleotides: TGTGCCAGTAGTATAGATTTTAGGGGACCCGCGGGGGGCCAGTACTTC.

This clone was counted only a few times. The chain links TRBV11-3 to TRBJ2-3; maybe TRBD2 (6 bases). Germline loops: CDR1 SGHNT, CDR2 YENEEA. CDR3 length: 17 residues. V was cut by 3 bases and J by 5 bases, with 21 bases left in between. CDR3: CASSLGFGAGAGDTQYF. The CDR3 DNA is TGTGCCAGCAGCTTGGGTTTCGGAGCCGGAGCGGGAGATACGCAGTATTTT.

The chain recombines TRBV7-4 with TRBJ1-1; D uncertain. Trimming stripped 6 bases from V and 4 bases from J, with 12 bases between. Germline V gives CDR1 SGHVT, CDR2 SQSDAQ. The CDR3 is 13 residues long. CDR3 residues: CASRENSGTEAFF. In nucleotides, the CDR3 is TGTGCCAGCAGGGAAAATAGCGGCACTGAAGCTTTCTTT.

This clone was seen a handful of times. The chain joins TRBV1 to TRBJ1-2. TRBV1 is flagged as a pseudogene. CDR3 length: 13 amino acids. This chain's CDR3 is CASSQEGGSGYTF. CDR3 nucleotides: TGCGCCAGCAGCCAAGAGGGGGGGAGCGGCTACACCTTC.

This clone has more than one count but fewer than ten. CDR3 loop: CASSVTSGRSGYEQFF. In nucleotides, the CDR3 is TGTGCCAGCAGCGTGACTAGCGGGAGATCAGGGTATGAGCAGTTCTTC. V usage is TRBV9 and J usage is TRBJ2-1; 12 bases agree with TRBD2. CDR1 is SGDLS, CDR2 YYNGEE, per germline. The CDR3 is 16 amino acids. Losses at the gene ends were 2 bases for V and 8 bases for J; bases not matched to a gene: 8. Full variable domain (remainder filled in from reference TRBV9 and TRBJ2-1): DSGVTQTPKHLITATGQRVTLRCSPRSGDLSVYWYQQSLDQGLQFLIQYYNGEERAKGNILERFSAQQFPDLHSELNLSSLELGDSALYFCASSVTSGRSGYEQFFGPGTRLTVL.

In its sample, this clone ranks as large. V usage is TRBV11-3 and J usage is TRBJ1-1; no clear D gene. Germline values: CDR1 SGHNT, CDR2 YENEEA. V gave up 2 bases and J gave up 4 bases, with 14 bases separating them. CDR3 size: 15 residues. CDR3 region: CASSLLLGAGTEAFF. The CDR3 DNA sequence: TGTGCCAGCAGCTTACTTTTAGGTGCGGGCACTGAAGCTTTCTTT.

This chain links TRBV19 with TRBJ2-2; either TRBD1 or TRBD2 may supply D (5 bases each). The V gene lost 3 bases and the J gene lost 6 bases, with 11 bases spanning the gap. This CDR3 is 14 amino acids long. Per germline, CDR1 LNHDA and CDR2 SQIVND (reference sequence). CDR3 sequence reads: CASSMVVGAGELFF. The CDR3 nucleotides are TGTGCCAGTAGTATGGTGGTGGGGGCCGGGGAGCTGTTTTTT.

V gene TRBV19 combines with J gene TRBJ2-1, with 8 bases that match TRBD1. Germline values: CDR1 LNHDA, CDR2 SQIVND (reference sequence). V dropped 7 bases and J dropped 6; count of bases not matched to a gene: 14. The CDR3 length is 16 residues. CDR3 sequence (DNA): TGTGCCAGTATTACGACCGGACAGGGTGGTACCAATGAGCAGTTCTTC. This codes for CASITTGQGGTNEQFF.

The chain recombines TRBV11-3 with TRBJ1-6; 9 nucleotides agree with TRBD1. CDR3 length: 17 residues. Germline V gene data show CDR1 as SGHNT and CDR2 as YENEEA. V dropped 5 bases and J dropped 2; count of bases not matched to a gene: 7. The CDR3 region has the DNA TGTGCCAGCAGCAGCCCCCGGGACAGGGCCTATAATTCACCCCTCCACTTT. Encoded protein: CASSSPRDRAYNSPLHF.

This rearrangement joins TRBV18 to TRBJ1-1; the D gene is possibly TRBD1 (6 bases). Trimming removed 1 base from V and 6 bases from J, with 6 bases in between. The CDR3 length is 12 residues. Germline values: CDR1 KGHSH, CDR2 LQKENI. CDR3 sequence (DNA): TGTGCCAGCTCACCACAGGGGGCTGAAGCTTTCTTT. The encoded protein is CASSPQGAEAFF.

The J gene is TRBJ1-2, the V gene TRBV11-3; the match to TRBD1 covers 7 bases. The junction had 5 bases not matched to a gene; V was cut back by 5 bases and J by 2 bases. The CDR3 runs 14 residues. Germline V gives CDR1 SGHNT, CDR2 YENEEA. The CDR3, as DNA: TGTGCCAGCAGCCTGAGGGGGCCCAACTATGGCTACACCTTC. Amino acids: CASSLRGPNYGYTF.

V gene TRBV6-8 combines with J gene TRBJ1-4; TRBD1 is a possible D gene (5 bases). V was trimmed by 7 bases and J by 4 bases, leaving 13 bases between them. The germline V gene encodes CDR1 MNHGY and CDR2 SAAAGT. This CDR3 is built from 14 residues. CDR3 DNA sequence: TGTGCCAGCAAACAGGACCAGAGTAATGAAAAACTGTTTTTT. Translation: CASKQDQSNEKLFF.

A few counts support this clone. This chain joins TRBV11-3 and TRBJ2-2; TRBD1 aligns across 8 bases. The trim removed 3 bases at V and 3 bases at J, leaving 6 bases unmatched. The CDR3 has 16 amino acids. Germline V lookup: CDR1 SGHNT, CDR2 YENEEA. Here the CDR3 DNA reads TGTGCCAGCAGCTTGGGGGGACAGGCAGACACCGGGGAGCTGTTTTTT. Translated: CASSLGGQADTGELFF.